This T cell receptor (beta chain) was documented in a study of T cells in localized non-small cell lung cancer. On this clone itself: Its antigen is undetermined.

General study findings and limits: A median of about 54 of the top 100 tumor clones appeared in adjacent lung, which was paired and uninvolved. Among blood samples, higher T cell density accompanied longer overall survival. Tumor showed lower T cell clonality than uninvolved adjacent lung, where it was highest.

The CDR3 runs to 15 residues. The germline V gene encodes CDR1 MDHEN and CDR2 SYDVKM. V was cut by 6 bases and J by 2 bases, with 17 bases left in between. Clones were read by immunoSEQ multiplex PCR, and TCRdb kept only the in-frame ones, dropping some. The data hold roughly 16,000 clones, with more than 85% observed a single time. This rearrangement joins TRBV28 to TRBJ2-7; D is perhaps TRBD1 (5 bases). The clonotype comes from a male donor older than 55 with stage II squamous cell lung carcinoma. Source: peripheral blood, taken before any cancer treatment. The CDR3 DNA sequence: TGTGCCAGCAGAGGACATACGATCATAGCCTACGAGCAGTACTTC. It codes for CASRGHTIIAYEQYF.